This TCR beta chain appears in the sequencing data of a study of radiotherapy plus CTLA-4 blockade in lung cancer. Turning to the study itself: Among all patients, around 19% showed objective responses, while about 30% had disease control.

TCRdb's table, derived via immunoSEQ multiplex PCR, lists solely in-frame clones and lacks some. The sample has 35,000 or so clones, more than 70% seen once. In this sample, this clone turned up once. The antigen is not known. CDR3 length: 17 residues. The junction had 9 bases not matched to a gene; V was cut back by 0 bases and J by 4 bases. The germline CDR1 and CDR2 sequences are LNHNV and YYDKDF (reference sequence). Whole-study results and caveats: Blood TCR clones of tumor origin expanded after radiotherapy plus ipilimumab. Early blood T cell clone dynamics reportedly forecast response best, with interferon-beta.

This clonotype was obtained from a human donor with non-small cell lung cancer who had stable disease on radiotherapy plus ipilimumab. Material: peripheral blood, obtained from a patient treated with radiotherapy plus ipilimumab. The V call is TRBV15, the J call TRBJ2-3; 8 nucleotides align to TRBD2. CDR3 coding DNA: TGTGCCACCAGCAGAGATAGGTCGGGGGGGGAGGCAGATACGCAGTATTTT. Its protein product is CATSRDRSGGEADTQYF.